The 31 T cell receptor beta chains in this list originate from one sample, sequenced in a study of cytotoxic CD8 clonotypes in ibrutinib-treated CLL. Profiling relied on immunoSEQ multiplex PCR, and the TCRdb table lists in-frame clones only, not all of them. Of 150,000 to 200,000 clones listed, roughly four fifths are singletons. This specimen was PBMCs, taken after 12 months of ibrutinib treatment. The receptors come from a human donor with chronic lymphocytic leukemia.

This chain connects TRBV28 to TRBJ2-7, with 11 bases that match TRBD2. The V and J ends lost 6 bases and 0 bases, in that order; junction bases with no gene match: 4. Germline CDR1 MDHEN, CDR2 SYDVKM. The CDR3 extends over 15 amino acids. The CDR3 spells CASSLAGGTSYEQYF. CDR3 sequence (DNA): TGTGCCAGCAGCCTAGCGGGAGGCACCTCCTACGAGCAGTACTTC.

Regarding this clone: A much larger clone sits a single nucleotide away, making a read error possible. The V and J genes are TRBV19 and TRBJ2-1, with TRBD2 identical over 7 bases. Germline CDR1 and CDR2: LNHDA and SQIVND (reference sequence). V shed 5 bases and J 1 base; nucleotides not matched to a gene: 11. The CDR3 sequence is 17 residues long. The CDR3 DNA reads TGTGCCAGTAGTCCGGAGACTAGCTTAGGGTCCTACAATGAGCAGTTCTTC. Its translation is CASSPETSLGSYNEQFF.

J is TRBJ1-5 and V is TRBV2; 10 nucleotides align to TRBD1. The J segment lost 6 bases and the V segment lost 6 bases, leaving 14 bases of the junction unmatched. This CDR3 is 17 amino acids long. Germline V gives CDR1 SNHLY, CDR2 FYNNEI. The DNA of the CDR3 is TGTGCCAGCAGCGCTAGGACAGGGGGTTCCCAGGGTCAGCCCCAGCATTTT. Translating it yields CASSARTGGSQGQPQHF.

The count of this clone is one. The chain links TRBV5-1 to TRBJ1-1; the D gene is possibly TRBD1 (5 bases). The CDR3 length is 16 residues. CDR1 and CDR2 from the germline V gene are SGHRS and YFSETQ. Trimming pared 0 bases from V and 0 bases from J, leaving 12 bases between. CDR3 bases: TGCGCCAGCAGCTTGGGGCCGGGGCGGTTGAACACTGAAGCTTTCTTT. Amino acid sequence: CASSLGPGRLNTEAFF. Drawing the rest from reference TRBV5-1 and TRBJ1-1, the complete variable domain is KAGVTQTPRYLIKTRGQQVTLSCSPISGHRSVSWYQQTPGQGLQFLFEYFSETQRNKGNFPGRFSGRQFSNSRSEMNVSTLELGDSALYLCASSLGPGRLNTEAFFGQGTRLTVV.

This rearrangement joins TRBV5-1 to TRBJ2-7; 7 nucleotides match TRBD2. This CDR3 is built from 14 residues. Losses at the gene ends were 6 bases for V and 4 bases for J; bases not matched to a gene: 10. Per the germline V gene, CDR1 is SGHRS and CDR2 is YFSETQ. CDR3 nucleotide sequence: TGCGCCAGCACCAACCGGGACTACCCATACGAGCAGTACTTC. Protein: CASTNRDYPYEQYF.

This clone was picked up a small number of times. The V gene is TRBV5-4, the J gene TRBJ2-2, with a weak D call TRBD1 (6 bases). The germline gives CDR1 SGHNT, CDR2 YYREEE (reference sequence). The CDR3 is 13 residues long. With 4 bases removed from V and 4 bases from J, the gap between germline ends came to 8 bases. The DNA of the CDR3 is TGTGCCAGCAGCAAAGGGGGCACCGGGGAGCTGTTTTTT. Its protein product is CASSKGGTGELFF.

The chain has TRBV7-2 and TRBJ2-7; tentative D call: TRBD1 (6 bases). Germline CDR1 and CDR2: SGHTA and FQGNSA. The CDR3 is made up of 15 amino acids. V lost 5 bases to trimming and J lost 6 bases, with 20 bases between them. The CDR3 nucleotides read TGTGCCAGCAGCCCCACGAGGGGGACCTCGGTCGAGCAGTACTTC. It yields the protein CASSPTRGTSVEQYF.

A single count supports this clone. The J gene is TRBJ2-5, the V gene TRBV29-1; D unclear. Per germline, CDR1 SQVTM and CDR2 ANQGSEA. Trimming left V 1 base short and J 4 bases short, with 10 bases between. This CDR3 contains 13 residues. The CDR3 reads CSVEVTWGETQYF. CDR3 nucleotide sequence: TGCAGCGTTGAAGTAACCTGGGGAGAGACCCAGTACTTC.

This clone came up a few times. This chain uses TRBV6-1 with TRBJ1-1; the match to TRBD1 covers 7 bases. The germline V gene encodes CDR1 MNHNS and CDR2 SASEGT. The CDR3 extends over 14 amino acids. After removal of 4 bases from V and 3 bases from J, the junction contained 5 bases not matched to a gene. CDR3 bases: TGTGCCAGCAGTGTGACAGGGATGGACACTGAAGCTTTCTTT. It codes for CASSVTGMDTEAFF.

The J gene is TRBJ1-5, the V gene TRBV28; D is ambiguous. V was trimmed by 5 bases and J by 4 bases, leaving 6 bases between them. This CDR3 has 12 residues. Germline lookup yields CDR1 MDHEN and CDR2 SYDVKM. Here the CDR3 DNA reads TGTGCCAGCAGTGCCCCGAATCAGCCCCAGCATTTT. Residues: CASSAPNQPQHF.

This clone was recorded a few times. Distinct nucleotide sequences in the sample also encode this CDR3. The CDR3 protein is CASSLTGSSGNTIYF. As DNA, the CDR3 is TGCGCCAGCAGCTTGACAGGGAGCTCTGGAAACACCATATATTTT. The V gene is TRBV5-1, the J gene TRBJ1-3, with a possible D match to TRBD1 (6 bases). The length of the CDR3 is 15 residues. From germline, CDR1 is SGHRS and CDR2 YFSETQ. V was shortened by 1 base and J by 0 bases, with 8 bases between the two germline ends.

The V and J genes are TRBV28 and TRBJ2-7; 8 nucleotides align to TRBD1. The germline V gene encodes CDR1 MDHEN and CDR2 SYDVKM. There are 13 residues in the CDR3. The ends lost 7 bases at V and 1 base at J; junction bases unmatched: 3. As DNA, the CDR3 is TGTGCCAGCACAGGGGGCGCGTCCTACGAGCAGTACTTC. Encoded protein: CASTGGASYEQYF.

The gene calls are TRBV6-6 and TRBJ1-5; TRBD1 aligns across 7 bases. CDR3 length equals 16 residues. The germline CDR1 and CDR2 sequences are MNHNY and SVGAGI (reference sequence). V was pared by 2 bases and J by 2 bases, with 6 bases of the junction left unmatched. CDR3: CASSYPKGAGNQPQHF. CDR3 DNA sequence: TGTGCCAGCAGTTACCCAAAGGGGGCCGGCAATCAGCCCCAGCATTTT.

The DNA of the CDR3 is TGTGCCTGGAGTCTTGGACAGGTCAATGAGCAGTTCTTC. It encodes CAWSLGQVNEQFF. This chain joins TRBV30 and TRBJ2-1; 7 bases are a match to TRBD1. There are 13 residues in the CDR3. The trim removed 2 bases at V and 6 bases at J, leaving 4 bases unmatched. Germline CDR1 reads GTSNPN; CDR2 reads SVGIG (reference sequence).

The CDR3 here is CASSPGQGWQPQHF. The CDR3 DNA reads TGTGCCAGCAGTCCCGGACAAGGGTGGCAGCCCCAGCATTTT. The chain carries TRBV7-2 and TRBJ1-5; TRBD1 might be the D (5 bases). Between the trimmed V and J ends, which lost 6 bases and 7 bases, there was a span of 16 bases. This CDR3 contains 14 residues. From germline, CDR1 is SGHTA and CDR2 FQGNSA.

CDR3 sequence: CASSQDIGHQPQHF. As DNA, the CDR3 is TGTGCCAGCAGCCAAGATATCGGACATCAGCCCCAGCATTTT. The chain links TRBV4-2 to TRBJ1-5, with unresolved D. This CDR3 is 14 amino acids long. V gave up 0 bases and J gave up 5 bases, with 8 bases separating them. Germline V gene lookup returns CDR1 LGHNA and CDR2 YNFKEQ.

The V call is TRBV4-2, the J call TRBJ2-7; 7 nucleotides agree with TRBD2. Losses at the gene ends were 0 bases for V and 4 bases for J; bases not matched to a gene: 3. In germline, CDR1 is LGHNA, CDR2 YNFKEQ. The CDR3 consists of 14 residues. The CDR3 DNA follows: TGTGCCAGCAGCCAAGAGGGAGGGCCGTACGAGCAGTACTTC. Its translation: CASSQEGGPYEQYF.

Here the CDR3 DNA reads TGTGCCACGGCGGGTGGGCTAAACCCCCCCCGACGAGAGCAGTTCTTC. It yields the protein CATAGGLNPPRREQFF. The chain links TRBV28 to TRBJ2-1; D possibly corresponds to TRBD2 (5 bases). The germline CDR1 and CDR2 sequences are MDHEN and SYDVKM. The length of the CDR3 is 16 residues. Trimming left V 10 bases short and J 10 bases short, with 29 bases between.

V gene TRBV5-1 combines with J gene TRBJ1-4; D gene ambiguous. V was shortened by 2 bases and J by 2 bases, with 7 bases between the two germline ends. The germline gives CDR1 SGHRS, CDR2 YFSETQ. The CDR3 is made up of 14 amino acids. Here the CDR3 DNA reads TGCGCCAGCAGCTTATTCGATACTAATGAAAAACTGTTTTTT. It is translated as CASSLFDTNEKLFF.

This clone was observed a handful of times. The rearrangement links TRBV19 to TRBJ1-4; D gene uncertain. Trimming took 5 bases from V and 7 from J, leaving 23 bases between them. CDR3 length: 17 amino acids. In germline, CDR1 is LNHDA, CDR2 SQIVND (reference sequence). The CDR3 nucleotides are TGTGCCAGTAGTTCCCAAGGACCGGGATCCTTGGGTGAAAAACTGTTTTTT. It encodes CASSSQGPGSLGEKLFF.

This CDR3 reads CASSQDHRTNYGYTF. As DNA, the CDR3 is TGCGCCAGCAGCCAAGACCACAGAACTAACTATGGCTACACCTTC. V gene TRBV4-3 combines with J gene TRBJ1-2; D is ambiguous. This CDR3 contains 15 residues. V lost 0 bases to trimming and J lost 0 bases, with 8 bases between them. In germline, CDR1 is LGHNA, CDR2 YSLEER.

The J gene is TRBJ2-7, the V gene TRBV28; TRBD2 matches 10 bases. J gave up 5 bases and V 5 bases, and 12 bases lay outside the gene matches. Germline CDR1 and CDR2: MDHEN and SYDVKM. The CDR3 contains 16 residues. CDR3 in amino acids: CASSRTLAGGQNEQYF. In DNA, the CDR3 is TGTGCCAGCAGTAGAACCTTAGCGGGAGGCCAGAACGAGCAGTACTTC.

The sample holds one count of this clone. The chain carries TRBV2 and TRBJ2-1; tentatively, D is TRBD2 (6 bases). CDR1 is SNHLY, CDR2 FYNNEI, per germline. V gave up 5 bases and J gave up 9 bases, with 20 bases separating them. CDR3 length equals 15 residues. CDR3 protein: CASSPTGAGPGEQFF. In DNA form, the CDR3 reads TGTGCCAGCAGTCCAACGGGAGCAGGGCCAGGTGAGCAGTTCTTC.

V and J are TRBV9 and TRBJ2-1; TRBD2 matches at 8 bases. Losses at the gene ends were 2 bases for V and 5 bases for J; bases not matched to a gene: 9. The CDR3 covers 16 residues. Germline CDR1 and CDR2: SGDLS and YYNGEE. CDR3 bases: TGTGCCAGCAGCGTCCCGGGACTAGTCAGCCACAATGAGCAGTTCTTC. Its protein product is CASSVPGLVSHNEQFF.

The J gene is TRBJ2-5, the V gene TRBV5-6; D not certain. The V end lost 0 bases, the J end lost 5 bases, and 5 bases lay between the germline ends. The germline gives CDR1 SGHDT, CDR2 YYEEEE. The CDR3 runs 12 residues. The CDR3, as DNA: TGTGCCAGCAGCTTGGTCCAGGAGACCCAGTACTTC. Amino acid sequence: CASSLVQETQYF. Full variable domain (missing parts from reference TRBV5-6 and TRBJ2-5): DAGVTQSPTHLIKTRGQQVTLRCSPKSGHDTVSWYQQALGQGPQFIFQYYEEEERQRGNFPDRFSGHQFPNYSSELNVNALLLGDSALYLCASSLVQETQYFGPGTRLLVL.

Only a few counts were recorded for this clone. This rearrangement joins TRBV2 to TRBJ1-2; D unresolved. Trimming left V 3 bases short and J 4 bases short, with 12 bases between. The germline CDR1 and CDR2 sequences are SNHLY and FYNNEI. There are 14 residues in the CDR3. CDR3 region: CASSEDGEIYGYTF. The CDR3 coding sequence is TGTGCCAGCAGTGAGGACGGGGAGATCTATGGCTACACCTTC.

The chain couples TRBV27 to TRBJ2-7; TRBD2 agrees at 10 bases. CDR1 is MNHEY and CDR2 is SMNVEV in the germline V gene (reference sequence). The CDR3 totals 15 residues. V was clipped by 4 bases and J by 2 bases; unmatched bases: 5. The CDR3 coding sequence is TGTGCCAGCAGTTCCGTTACTAGCGGGACCTACGAGCAGTACTTC. Translating it yields CASSSVTSGTYEQYF.

The sample holds a few counts of this clone. The chain is built from TRBV2 and TRBJ1-2; D not resolved. This CDR3 has 13 residues. Germline CDR1 and CDR2: SNHLY and FYNNEI. V gave up 4 bases and J gave up 5 bases, with 11 bases separating them. In DNA, the CDR3 is TGTGCCAGCAGTGGAGGTTTTGGTTATGGCTACACCTTC. Translated, it gives CASSGGFGYGYTF.

The chain combines TRBV28 with TRBJ1-6; D may be TRBD1 (6 bases). CDR1 MDHEN and CDR2 SYDVKM come from the germline V gene. V lost 6 bases and J 5 bases, leaving 11 bases between the germline ends. CDR3 length equals 14 residues. CDR3 nucleotide sequence: TGTGCCAGCAGCCAACCAGGGGATAATTCACCCCTCCACTTT. Amino acid sequence: CASSQPGDNSPLHF. Looking up the rest from reference TRBV28 and TRBJ1-6 gives the full variable domain: DVKVTQSSRYLVKRTGEKVFLECVQDMDHENMFWYRQDPGLGLRLIYFSYDVKMKEKGDIPEGYSVSREKKERFSLILESASTNQTSMYLCASSQPGDNSPLHFGNGTRLTVT.

The genes are TRBV2 and TRBJ2-1, with a tentative D call TRBD2 (5 bases). The V and J ends lost 5 bases and 5 bases respectively, with 16 bases between them. The CDR3 totals 15 residues. Germline loops: CDR1 SNHLY, CDR2 FYNNEI. In DNA, the CDR3 is TGTGCCAGCAGTCCTGACTACACTAATAACAATGAGCAGTTCTTC. Translation gives CASSPDYTNNNEQFF. Supplemented by reference TRBV2 and TRBJ2-1, the full variable domain reads EPEVTQTPSHQVTQMGQEVILRCVPISNHLYFYWYRQILGQKVEFLVSFYNNEISEKSEIFDDQFSVERPDGSNFTLKIRSTKLEDSAMYFCASSPDYTNNNEQFFGPGTRLTVL.

The V gene is TRBV27, the J gene TRBJ2-5; TRBD2 aligns across 10 bases. V trimming: 6 bases; J trimming: 5 bases; junction bases outside the gene matches: 9. Germline loops: CDR1 MNHEY, CDR2 SMNVEV (reference sequence). The CDR3 consists of 15 residues. For the CDR3, the DNA is TGTGCCAGCAGCTTCCTAGCGGGGGCCCGGGAGACCCAGTACTTC. Residues: CASSFLAGARETQYF.